What follows are 31 T cell receptor beta chains derived from one specimen sequenced in a study of post-analysis software for immune sequencing data. Notes on the study in general: Relative to controls, patients had a few TRBV segments at higher frequency, with TRBV5-6, TRBV5-1 and TRBV20-1 among these.

Unique molecular identifiers featured in each of the TCR beta cDNA libraries. MiXCR, run by TCRdb on the PCR reads, gives a single entry per CDR3 protein. Of 500,000 to 600,000 distinct CDR3 sequences listed, around 44% are singletons. The antigens of these receptors remain unknown. The sample taken for sequencing was blood. These receptor sequences come from a girl between 5 and 17 years old with multiple sclerosis.

The chain has TRBV12-3 or TRBV12-4 and TRBJ2-5; 11 positions match TRBD1. The length of the CDR3 is 16 residues. V shed 5 bases and J 4 bases; nucleotides not matched to a gene: 9. The CDR3 nucleotides read TGTGCCAGCAGTGACTCCGGGACAGGGGGGGGAGAGACCCAGTACTTC. It is translated as CASSDSGTGGGETQYF.

The chain links TRBV5-5 to TRBJ1-6, with D possibly matching TRBD1 (6 bases). Germline V CDR1 and CDR2: SGHKS, YYEKEE (reference sequence). Trimming left V 3 bases short and J 8 bases short, with 15 bases between. This CDR3 contains 15 residues. In DNA form, the CDR3 reads TGTGCCAGCAGCTACCTCACGGCAGGGGATTCACCCCTCCACTTT. It codes for CASSYLTAGDSPLHF.

This clonotype occurred once. CDR3 in amino acids: CSVVTGGSTNEKLFF. The CDR3 nucleotides read TGCAGCGTCGTGACAGGGGGTTCAACTAATGAAAAACTGTTTTTT. The chain links TRBV29-1 to TRBJ1-4, with 9 bases lining up with TRBD1. Looked up from germline, CDR1 is SQVTM and CDR2 is ANQGSEA. V lost 6 bases and J lost 0; bases outside the gene matches: 5. This CDR3 contains 15 residues.

The V and J genes are TRBV12-3 or TRBV12-4 and TRBJ2-1; tentatively, D is TRBD1 or TRBD2 (6 bases each). Trimming removed 1 base from V and 9 bases from J, with 10 bases in between. This CDR3 is 13 amino acids long. The CDR3 bases are TGTGCCAGCAGTTTAGACAGGGAGGTTGAGCAGTTCTTC. Translation: CASSLDREVEQFF.

This clonotype appeared a single time. J is TRBJ2-5 and V is TRBV12-3 or TRBV12-4; tentative D call: TRBD2 (5 bases). V lost 3 bases and J 5 bases, leaving 16 bases between the germline ends. The CDR3 sequence is 15 residues long. The DNA of the CDR3 is TGTGCCAGCAGTTTCTTTAGGACGTCGGGGGAGACCCAGTACTTC. Protein product: CASSFFRTSGETQYF.

The table lists this clonotype with a count of one. The chain has TRBV20-1 and TRBJ2-5, with TRBD2 identical over 16 bases. Germline trimming cut 6 bases from V and 5 bases from J; bases unmatched to any gene: 12. The V gene's germline CDR1 is DFQATT and CDR2 SNEGSKA (reference sequence). This CDR3 has 17 residues. In nucleotides, the CDR3 is TGCAGTGCCCACGGGACTAGCGGGGGGGATGGCACCGAGACCCAGTACTTC. It yields the protein CSAHGTSGGDGTETQYF.

The rearrangement uses TRBV7-2 and TRBJ1-1; unclear D gene. Trimming took 5 bases from V and 1 from J, leaving 11 bases between them. Germline V gene data show CDR1 as SGHTA and CDR2 as FQGNSA. The CDR3 is made up of 14 amino acids. CDR3 in amino acids: CASSPTVSNTEAFF. In DNA form, the CDR3 reads TGTGCCAGCAGCCCGACGGTATCGAACACTGAAGCTTTCTTT.

This rearrangement joins TRBV11-2 to TRBJ2-1; D is uncertain. V was pared by 5 bases and J by 10 bases, with 18 bases between. CDR1 is SGHAT, CDR2 FQNNGV, per germline. This CDR3 region has 14 residues. The DNA of the CDR3 is TGTGCCAGCAGCCCGAGGATAGGCGCTAACGAGCAGTTCTTC. This sequence encodes CASSPRIGANEQFF. The full variable domain, with the rest looked up from reference TRBV11-2 and TRBJ2-1, is EAGVAQSPRYKIIEKRQSVAFWCNPISGHATLYWYQQILGQGPKLLIQFQNNGVVDDSQLPKDRFSAERLKGVDSTLKIQPAKLEDSAVYLCASSPRIGANEQFFGPGTRLTVL.

The V gene is TRBV6-6, the J gene TRBJ2-1; D is perhaps TRBD1 (6 bases). With 7 bases removed from V and 10 bases from J, the gap between germline ends came to 14 bases. The CDR3 totals 12 residues. Germline V lookup: CDR1 MNHNY, CDR2 SVGAGI (reference sequence). The DNA of the CDR3 is TGTGCCAGCACCACGTTACAGGGAGAGCAGTTCTTC. This encodes CASTTLQGEQFF.

V is TRBV9 and J is TRBJ2-3; D is uncertain. Per the germline V gene, CDR1 is SGDLS and CDR2 is YYNGEE. There are 14 residues in the CDR3. Trimming took 0 bases from V and 5 from J, leaving 10 bases between them. The CDR3 nucleotides read TGTGCCAGCAGCGTAGATTACGAGCGAGATACGCAGTATTTT. Its translation is CASSVDYERDTQYF.

This chain joins TRBV18 and TRBJ2-7; D call uncertain. Deletions cut 0 bases from V and 1 base from J, with 7 bases between. Germline V gene lookup returns CDR1 KGHSH and CDR2 LQKENI. The CDR3 is 14 amino acids. CDR3 loop: CASSPPSKSYEQYF. The CDR3 bases are TGTGCCAGCTCACCACCGTCGAAGTCCTACGAGCAGTACTTC. The full variable domain, rest sourced from reference TRBV18 and TRBJ2-7, is NAGVMQNPRHLVRRRGQEARLRCSPMKGHSHVYWYRQLPEEGLKFMVYLQKENIIDESGMPKERFSAEFPKEGPSILRIQQVVRGDSAAYFCASSPPSKSYEQYFGPGTRLTVT.

In this sample, this clonotype turned up a few times. The gene calls are TRBV12-3 or TRBV12-4 and TRBJ2-1; a possible D gene is TRBD2 (5 bases). The CDR3 is made up of 16 amino acids. The V and J ends lost 7 bases and 2 bases respectively, with 18 bases between them. Written as DNA, the CDR3 is TGTGCCAGCACCCTAGAGGGAAGGGCCCCCTACAATGAGCAGTTCTTC. It specifies CASTLEGRAPYNEQFF.

CDR3 in amino acids: CASSLGGAANTEAFF. DNA of the CDR3: TGTGCCAGCAGTTTGGGGGGGGCGGCCAACACTGAAGCTTTCTTT. J is TRBJ1-1 and V is TRBV12-3 or TRBV12-4; the D gene is possibly TRBD1 (6 bases). V dropped 3 bases and J dropped 2 bases, with 13 bases sitting between them. The CDR3 covers 15 residues.

This clonotype has a handful of counts. The gene calls are TRBV7-2 and TRBJ1-1; a possible D gene is TRBD1 (5 bases). The germline V and J ends were trimmed by 6 bases and 0 bases, with 14 bases remaining between them. The CDR3 has 15 residues. CDR1 and CDR2 from the germline V gene are SGHTA and FQGNSA. CDR3 sequence reads: CASSPAGTLNTEAFF. CDR3 nucleotide sequence: TGTGCCAGCAGTCCGGCCGGGACCCTGAACACTGAAGCTTTCTTT. Filled out from reference TRBV7-2 and TRBJ1-1, the complete variable domain reads GAGVSQSPSNKVTEKGKDVELRCDPISGHTALYWYRQSLGQGLEFLIYFQGNSAPDKSGLPSDRFSAERTGGSVSTLTIQRTQQEDSAVYLCASSPAGTLNTEAFFGQGTRLTVV.

The V and J genes are TRBV5-5 and TRBJ1-5, with TRBD1 matching 7 bases. CDR1 and CDR2 (germline): SGHKS, YYEKEE (reference sequence). V lost 4 bases, J lost 0 bases, and 10 bases stayed unmatched. This CDR3 has 17 amino acids. CDR3 amino acids: CASSPGQQLYSNQPQHF. CDR3 sequence (DNA): TGTGCCAGCAGCCCGGGACAGCAACTTTATAGCAATCAGCCCCAGCATTTT.

A few counts support this clonotype. This chain connects TRBV2 to TRBJ2-5; D is perhaps TRBD1 (6 bases). This CDR3 is 12 amino acids long. V lost 8 bases to trimming and J lost 6 bases, with 13 bases between them. Germline lookup yields CDR1 SNHLY and CDR2 FYNNEI. CDR3: CASQGRDQTQYF. In DNA, the CDR3 is TGTGCCAGCCAGGGGAGAGACCAGACCCAGTACTTC.

The count of this clonotype is one. This chain joins TRBV12-3 or TRBV12-4 and TRBJ1-5; D remains ambiguous. This CDR3 region has 12 residues. Trimming took off 4 bases at V and 4 bases at J, with 5 bases between the two ends. CDR3 sequence: CASSYGNQPQHF. In DNA form, the CDR3 reads TGTGCCAGCAGTTATGGGAATCAGCCCCAGCATTTT.

There are a few counts of this clonotype. The gene calls are TRBV10-3 and TRBJ1-2, with a weak D call TRBD1 (6 bases). CDR1 is ENHRY, CDR2 SYGVKD, per germline. This CDR3 comprises 13 residues. Trimming took off 10 bases at V and 6 bases at J, with 18 bases between the two ends. This CDR3 reads CATPDSGGHGYTF. CDR3 DNA sequence: TGTGCCACCCCGGACAGCGGAGGGCATGGCTACACCTTC.

The chain couples TRBV7-2 to TRBJ2-2; D unclear. Germline CDR1 and CDR2: SGHTA and FQGNSA. The CDR3 covers 13 residues. V was shortened by 0 bases and J by 7 bases, with 6 bases between the two germline ends. CDR3 sequence: CASSLARNGELFF. The CDR3 region has the DNA TGTGCCAGCAGCTTAGCGCGGAACGGGGAGCTGTTTTTT.

This clonotype was counted only a few times. This chain joins TRBV24-1 and TRBJ2-1; 9 positions match TRBD1. The CDR3 extends over 18 amino acids. Per the germline V gene, CDR1 is KGHDR and CDR2 is SFDVKD. The junction had 8 bases not matched to a gene; V was cut back by 0 bases and J by 3 bases. The CDR3 here is CATSDLNPWDRDYNEQFF. The CDR3 bases are TGTGCCACCAGTGATTTGAACCCCTGGGACAGGGACTACAATGAGCAGTTCTTC.

The chain combines TRBV12-3 or TRBV12-4 with TRBJ1-1; no clear D gene. V lost 1 base, J lost 0 bases, and 6 bases lay in between. This CDR3 is 14 amino acids long. The CDR3 spells CASSLVLMNTEAFF. The CDR3 DNA follows: TGTGCCAGCAGTTTAGTACTAATGAACACTGAAGCTTTCTTT.

The gene calls are TRBV20-1 and TRBJ1-1; a possible D gene is TRBD1 (5 bases). Germline assignment: CDR1 DFQATT and CDR2 SNEGSKA (reference sequence). With 6 bases removed from V and 3 bases from J, the gap between germline ends came to 11 bases. The CDR3 sequence is 12 residues long. CDR3 protein: CSAPVGDTEAFF. The CDR3 bases are TGCAGTGCCCCCGTGGGGGACACTGAAGCTTTCTTT.

This chain uses TRBV9 with TRBJ1-2; 10 bases agree with TRBD1. The junction had 3 bases not matched to a gene; V was cut back by 2 bases and J by 5 bases. The germline V gene has CDR1 SGDLS and CDR2 YYNGEE. This CDR3 spans 14 amino acids. CDR3 sequence: CASSVGTGAYGYTF. CDR3 coding DNA: TGTGCCAGCAGCGTCGGGACAGGGGCATATGGCTACACCTTC.

This clonotype was picked up a small number of times. The chain employs TRBV20-1 and TRBJ2-1; D is undetermined. V was shortened by 1 base and J by 5 bases, with 6 bases between the two germline ends. The CDR3 length is 12 residues. Germline CDR1 and CDR2: DFQATT and SNEGSKA (reference sequence). This CDR3 is CSARVSDNEQFF. CDR3 DNA: TGCAGTGCTAGAGTGTCGGACAATGAGCAGTTCTTC.

This sequence joins TRBV4-1 and TRBJ1-5; TRBD1 is a possible D gene (5 bases). CDR3 size: 17 residues. Trimming pared 4 bases from V and 0 bases from J, leaving 16 bases between. Germline V lookup: CDR1 MGHRA, CDR2 YSYEKL. The chain's CDR3 is CASSPLVGALSNQPQHF. As DNA, the CDR3 is TGCGCCAGCAGCCCCCTAGTTGGGGCCCTTAGCAATCAGCCCCAGCATTTT.

The chain joins TRBV6-6 to TRBJ1-4; TRBD1 is a possible D gene (5 bases). The CDR3 contains 13 residues. Trimming left V 6 bases short and J 13 bases short, with 18 bases between. Per the germline V gene, CDR1 is MNHNY and CDR2 is SVGAGI (reference sequence). The CDR3 DNA reads as TGTGCCAGCAGCCTAGACTCAGGGAGAGGACTGTTTTTT. Its translation is CASSLDSGRGLFF.

This clonotype has just a few counts. CDR3 nucleotide sequence: TGCGCCAGCAGCTTCGGCCCGAGCGAGGGGGATGAGCAGTTCTTC. Amino acid sequence: CASSFGPSEGDEQFF. V gene TRBV5-1 combines with J gene TRBJ2-1; perhaps TRBD1 as D (6 bases). Germline V CDR1 and CDR2: SGHRS, YFSETQ. V lost 2 bases, J lost 8 bases, and 17 bases lay in between. The CDR3 sequence is 15 residues long. Drawing the rest from reference TRBV5-1 and TRBJ2-1, the complete variable domain is KAGVTQTPRYLIKTRGQQVTLSCSPISGHRSVSWYQQTPGQGLQFLFEYFSETQRNKGNFPGRFSGRQFSNSRSEMNVSTLELGDSALYLCASSFGPSEGDEQFFGPGTRLTVL.

The gene calls are TRBV6-5 and TRBJ1-1; tentative D call: TRBD1 (5 bases). V lost 4 bases and J 8 bases, leaving 17 bases between the germline ends. CDR1 and CDR2 (germline): MNHEY, SVGAGI. CDR3 length equals 14 residues. The CDR3: CASSSYSGLGEAFF. In nucleotides, the CDR3 is TGTGCCAGCAGTTCGTACTCAGGGCTGGGGGAAGCTTTCTTT.

This clonotype was observed a few times. The chain recombines TRBV7-9 with TRBJ1-2; D unresolved. CDR3 size: 14 residues. Trimming took off 5 bases at V and 7 bases at J, with 17 bases between the two ends. Germline V gene lookup returns CDR1 SEHNR and CDR2 FQNEAQ (reference sequence). CDR3 DNA: TGTGCCAGCAGCCCCCTCCTTTCGGGGTGTGGCTACACCTTC. This sequence encodes CASSPLLSGCGYTF.

This clonotype was picked up a small number of times. The chain is built from TRBV20-1 and TRBJ2-7; 12 bases align to TRBD2. The germline V gene has CDR1 DFQATT and CDR2 SNEGSKA (reference sequence). The CDR3 runs to 14 residues. J gave up 0 bases and V 4 bases, and 1 base lay outside the gene matches. Here the CDR3 reads CSAILAGGSYEQYF. In nucleotides, the CDR3 is TGCAGTGCTATACTAGCGGGGGGCTCCTACGAGCAGTACTTC.

This clonotype was found a few times. The chain carries TRBV20-1 and TRBJ2-1; D possibly corresponds to TRBD2 (6 bases). From germline, CDR1 is DFQATT and CDR2 SNEGSKA (reference sequence). V was cut by 0 bases and J by 3 bases, with 12 bases left in between. This CDR3 region has 15 residues. This chain's CDR3 is CSAREAGVIYNEQFF. The CDR3 DNA sequence: TGCAGTGCTAGAGAAGCGGGCGTAATCTACAATGAGCAGTTCTTC.